The clone carrying this T cell receptor beta chain was recorded a few times. Profiled with immunoSEQ multiplex PCR; TCRdb holds only in-frame clones, not every one. The repertoire holds 540,000 or so clones, with approximately 80% as singletons. The data were taken from a study of shared T cell receptors in the human thymus. This same sample was also part of a study on human thymus T cells. That report adds: Corrective cardiac operations yielded the resected thymus tissue. Blood and thymic repertoires both appeared biased in V and J gene usage. A high degree of thymic repertoire overlap among unrelated individuals was reported in related research.

This receptor was identified in a boy in the first two years of life with a congenital heart defect. Sequenced sample: thymocytes.

The CDR3 loop is CASTRLSGESSYNEQFF. In DNA, the CDR3 is TGTGCCAGCACGCGTCTTAGCGGGGAAAGCTCCTACAATGAGCAGTTCTTC. The chain employs TRBV2 and TRBJ2-1, with 8 bases identical to TRBD2. The CDR3 totals 17 residues. V trimming: 7 bases; J trimming: 0 bases; junction bases outside the gene matches: 11. The germline V gene encodes CDR1 SNHLY and CDR2 FYNNEI.